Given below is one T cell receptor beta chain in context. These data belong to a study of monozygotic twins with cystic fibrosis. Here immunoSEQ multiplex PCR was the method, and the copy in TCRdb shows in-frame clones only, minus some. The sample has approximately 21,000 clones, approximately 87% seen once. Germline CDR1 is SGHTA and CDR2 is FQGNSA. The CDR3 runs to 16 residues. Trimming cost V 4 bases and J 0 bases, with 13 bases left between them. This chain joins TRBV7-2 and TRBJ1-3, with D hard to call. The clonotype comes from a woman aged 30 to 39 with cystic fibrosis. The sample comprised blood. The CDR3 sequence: CASSSSIGSSGNTIYF. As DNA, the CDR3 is TGTGCCAGCAGCTCTTCCATTGGGAGCTCTGGAAACACCATATATTTT.